This T cell receptor beta chain was sequenced for a study of technical replicates of blood from a handful of donors. Only one count was recorded for this clone. Produced via immunoSEQ multiplex PCR; TCRdb's table is partial and in-frame only. This table has 50,000 to 65,000 clones, roughly 92% appearing once. The CDR3 is 14 amino acids. V was pared by 3 bases and J by 7 bases, with 9 bases of the junction left unmatched. Per the germline V gene, CDR1 is GTSNPN and CDR2 is SVGIG (reference sequence). The genes are TRBV30 and TRBJ1-5; 7 bases match TRBD1. Sequenced: PBMCs. This TCR derives from a human donor in good health. Some clones in this sample may be carry-over from other donors' samples. The CDR3 coding sequence is TGTGCCTGGAGCCTGACAGGGCTTAACCAGCCCCAGCATTTT. It specifies CAWSLTGLNQPQHF.